This T cell receptor (beta chain) was identified during a study of CD8 T cells in ankylosing spondylitis. Study-wide points: Reportedly, disease-linked clones are significantly enriched in ankylosing spondylitis patients' matched synovial fluid. Certain motif variants had earlier appeared in reactive arthritis synovial fluid and blood. As for the disease-linked clones, they showed a CD8+ phenotype and occurred at relatively low frequencies in peripheral blood. Roughly eight highly homologous variants made up a TCR beta motif that seemed to typify ankylosing spondylitis blood.

This clonotype occurred a few times. Its cognate antigen is unknown. Quantitative 5'-RACE with molecular barcodes produced the TCR beta libraries. Each CDR3 protein is one row after TCRdb ran MiXCR on the 5' RACE reads. The data show some 400,000 distinct CDR3 sequences, under 25% seen once. This CDR3 has 14 residues. V lost 3 bases and J lost 8, with 17 bases in between. This receptor was obtained from a male donor with ankylosing spondylitis. This rearrangement joins TRBV12-3 or TRBV12-4 to TRBJ2-7; a weak D match, TRBD1 (6 bases). Sequenced material: blood, either unsorted or a sorted T cell fraction (not recorded which). The CDR3 reads CASSFRDIGIQQYF. CDR3 DNA sequence: TGTGCCAGCAGTTTTAGGGACATAGGTATCCAGCAGTACTTC.